This T cell receptor (beta chain) was retrieved from a study of blood T cell repertoires in COVID-19. This table comes from immunoSEQ multiplex PCR, and its TCRdb copy is limited to in-frame clones, with some not included. The profile shows approximately 90,000 clones, roughly nine tenths of them singletons. V dropped 4 bases and J dropped 6; count of bases not matched to a gene: 4. This CDR3 comprises 13 residues. CDR1 SQVTM and CDR2 ANQGSEA come from the germline V gene. The sample taken for sequencing was peripheral blood. The chain recombines TRBV29-1 with TRBJ1-2; 11 nucleotides align to TRBD1. This receptor was obtained from a man aged 50 to 59 with acute or convalescent COVID-19. The CDR3 here is CSVGDRGNDGYTF. The CDR3 region has the DNA TGCAGCGTTGGGGACAGGGGGAATGATGGCTACACCTTC.